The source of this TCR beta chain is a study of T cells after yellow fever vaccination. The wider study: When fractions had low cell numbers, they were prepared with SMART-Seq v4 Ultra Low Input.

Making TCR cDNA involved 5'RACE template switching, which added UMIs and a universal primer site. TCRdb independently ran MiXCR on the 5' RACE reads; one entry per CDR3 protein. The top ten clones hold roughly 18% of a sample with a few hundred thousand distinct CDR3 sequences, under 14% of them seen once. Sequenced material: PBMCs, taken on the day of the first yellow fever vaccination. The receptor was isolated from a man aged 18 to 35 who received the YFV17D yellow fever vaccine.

The CDR3 spells CASKKVKSEKLFF. The CDR3 coding sequence is TGTGCCAGCAAGAAGGTTAAGAGTGAAAAACTGTTTTTT. The V gene is TRBV6-6, the J gene TRBJ1-4, with D uncertain. This CDR3 is 13 amino acids long. Germline CDR1 reads MNHNY; CDR2 reads SVGAGI (reference sequence). Trimming shortened V by 7 bases and J by 7 bases, and 13 bases separated the two germline ends.